The rows below give T cell receptor beta chains drawn from one sample of a study of T cell repertoires in cytomegalovirus infection. Their specific antigens are unknown. TCRdb passed the reads through MiXCR, listing each CDR3 protein once. This repertoire shows 450,000 to 550,000 distinct CDR3 sequences, 42% found once; its top ten account for around 45%. The sequencing used cultured PBMCs, collected from culture after CMV antigen stimulation. Receptor source: a human donor in good health (CMV status not recorded). Some clones in this sample may be carry-over from other donors' samples. The CDR3 runs from the conserved cysteine through the conserved F or W. The D gene is left open where the match is weak. The listing skips clone size in some rows; elsewhere it reads once, few, many or a size class.

D: .; size: .; V: TRBV27; length: 15; J: TRBJ1-6; CDR3: CASSFITQSLSPLHF; DNA: TGTGCCAGCAGTTTTATCACCCAGTCCCTTTCACCCCTCCACTTT
D: TRBD2; size: few; V: TRBV7-2; length: 17; J: TRBJ2-5; CDR3: CASSPGRGIAGPETQYF; DNA: TGTGCCAGCAGCCCTGGCCGGGGGATAGCGGGACCAGAGACCCAGTACTTC
D: .; size: .; V: TRBV7-2; length: 15; J: TRBJ2-3; CDR3: CASSLGDHPTDTQYF; DNA: TGTGCCAGCAGCCTTGGGGACCATCCCACAGATACGCAGTATTTT
D: TRBD1; size: few; V: TRBV4-1; length: 15; J: TRBJ1-5; CDR3: CASSRTTGGKKPQHF; DNA: TGCGCCAGCAGCCGTACGACAGGGGGGAAGAAGCCCCAGCATTTT
D: TRBD2; size: few; V: TRBV6-2/TRBV6-3; length: 16; J: TRBJ2-7; CDR3: CASSYSKLAGGYEQYF; DNA: TGTGCCAGCAGTTACTCGAAACTAGCGGGAGGATACGAGCAGTACTTC
D: TRBD2; size: few; V: TRBV7-2; length: 17; J: TRBJ2-7; CDR3: CASSFRVAGGETYEQYF; DNA: TGTGCCAGCAGCTTTAGGGTAGCGGGAGGCGAAACCTACGAGCAGTACTTC
D: .; size: .; V: TRBV5-6; length: 14; J: TRBJ1-4; CDR3: CASSLKGGDEKLFF; DNA: TGTGCCAGCAGCCTGAAAGGGGGGGATGAAAAACTGTTTTTT
D: .; size: .; V: TRBV20-1; length: 12; J: TRBJ2-5; CDR3: CSPSGGKETQYF; DNA: TGCAGTCCTTCAGGCGGAAAAGAGACCCAGTACTTC
D: .; size: few; V: TRBV11-2; length: 12; J: TRBJ1-4; CDR3: CASSSYYEKLFF; DNA: TGTGCCAGCAGCTCCTATTATGAAAAACTGTTTTTT
D: TRBD1; size: few; V: TRBV6-1; length: 14; J: TRBJ1-5; CDR3: CASSEGAGGQPQHF; DNA: TGTGCCAGCAGTGAAGGAGCAGGGGGCCAGCCCCAGCATTTT
D: .; size: .; V: TRBV12-3/TRBV12-4; length: 15; J: TRBJ2-2; CDR3: CASSLITRGPGELFF; DNA: TGTGCCAGCAGTTTAATTACGCGTGGCCCCGGGGAGCTGTTTTTT
D: TRBD2; size: .; V: TRBV6-1; length: 12; J: TRBJ2-7; CDR3: CASSELAGEQYF; DNA: TGTGCCAGCAGTGAACTAGCGGGCGAGCAGTACTTC
D: .; size: few; V: TRBV4-1; length: 16; J: TRBJ1-1; CDR3: CASSQEWGAVNTEAFF; DNA: TGCGCCAGCAGCCAAGAGTGGGGTGCCGTGAACACTGAAGCTTTCTTT
D: TRBD1; size: few; V: TRBV12-3/TRBV12-4; length: 18; J: TRBJ1-3; CDR3: CASSSPGQSMSSGNTIYF; DNA: TGTGCCAGCAGTTCCCCGGGACAGTCTATGAGCTCTGGAAACACCATATATTTT
D: TRBD2; size: .; V: TRBV4-1; length: 17; J: TRBJ2-1; CDR3: CASSQESTAGGPGEQFF; DNA: TGCGCCAGCAGCCAAGAATCCACGGCGGGGGGGCCGGGTGAGCAGTTCTTC
D: TRBD2; size: .; V: TRBV7-8; length: 16; J: TRBJ2-7; CDR3: CASSLWMTSGNYEQYF; DNA: TGTGCCAGCAGCTTATGGATGACTAGCGGGAACTACGAGCAGTACTTC
D: .; size: .; V: TRBV29-1; length: 16; J: TRBJ2-1; CDR3: CSVEPESKSSYNEQFF; DNA: TGCAGCGTTGAGCCGGAGTCAAAGAGCTCCTACAATGAGCAGTTCTTC
D: TRBD1; size: few; V: TRBV7-9; length: 14; J: TRBJ2-5; CDR3: CASSTQGGQETQYF; DNA: TGTGCCAGCAGCACACAGGGGGGACAAGAGACCCAGTACTTC
D: TRBD2; size: .; V: TRBV7-8; length: 16; J: TRBJ2-2; CDR3: CASSRDYITNTGELFF; DNA: TGTGCCAGCAGCCGGGACTACATTACGAACACCGGGGAGCTGTTTTTT
D: .; size: .; V: TRBV7-2; length: 13; J: TRBJ2-5; CDR3: CASSTGHPRTQYF; DNA: TGTGCCAGCAGCACCGGACACCCGCGGACCCAGTACTTC
D: TRBD2; size: .; V: TRBV10-3; length: 15; J: TRBJ2-1; CDR3: CAISESRTSGNEQFF; DNA: TGTGCCATCAGTGAGTCTAGGACTAGCGGGAATGAGCAGTTCTTC
D: .; size: .; V: TRBV18; length: 13; J: TRBJ1-2; CDR3: CASSPEEGDGYTF; DNA: TGTGCCAGCTCACCAGAAGAGGGTGATGGCTACACCTTC
D: .; size: few; V: TRBV2; length: 14; J: TRBJ1-2; CDR3: CASGALGQRDGYTF; DNA: TGTGCCAGCGGAGCCCTCGGACAGCGGGATGGCTACACCTTC
D: .; size: .; V: TRBV6-2/TRBV6-3; length: 14; J: TRBJ2-7; CDR3: CASRRFGGTYEQYF; DNA: TGTGCCAGCAGGCGGTTTGGGGGTACCTACGAGCAGTACTTC
D: .; size: .; V: TRBV20-1; length: 12; J: TRBJ2-3; CDR3: CSARPGADTQYF; DNA: TGCAGTGCTAGACCAGGGGCCGATACGCAGTATTTT
D: .; size: few; V: TRBV7-6; length: 15; J: TRBJ2-3; CDR3: CASSLVGTSTDTQYF; DNA: TGTGCCAGCAGCTTGGTGGGGACTAGCACAGATACGCAGTATTTT
D: .; size: .; V: TRBV6-2/TRBV6-3; length: 15; J: TRBJ1-5; CDR3: CASTTPGREDQPQHF; DNA: TGTGCCAGCACCACCCCGGGAAGAGAGGATCAGCCCCAGCATTTT
D: .; size: .; V: TRBV19; length: 11; J: TRBJ1-4; CDR3: CASTGEEKLFF; DNA: TGTGCCAGTACGGGGGAGGAAAAACTGTTTTTT
D: TRBD1; size: .; V: TRBV27; length: 14; J: TRBJ1-1; CDR3: CASSPDRGVTEAFF; DNA: TGTGCCAGCAGCCCTGACAGGGGGGTAACTGAAGCTTTCTTT
D: .; size: once; V: TRBV6-5; length: 15; J: TRBJ2-3; CDR3: CASSYRGTSTDTQYF; DNA: TGTGCCAGCAGTTATAGGGGGACTAGCACAGATACGCAGTATTTT
D: TRBD2; size: .; V: TRBV5-1; length: 13; J: TRBJ2-3; CDR3: CASRTSGRTTQYF; DNA: TGCGCCAGCAGGACTAGCGGGAGAACTACGCAGTATTTT
D: .; size: .; V: TRBV6-6; length: 13; J: TRBJ1-1; CDR3: CASSYDLNTEAFF; DNA: TGTGCCAGCAGTTACGATCTGAACACTGAAGCTTTCTTT
D: .; size: .; V: TRBV7-2; length: 16; J: TRBJ2-2; CDR3: CASSLLLIANTGELFF; DNA: TGTGCCAGCAGCTTACTTCTGATCGCGAACACCGGGGAGCTGTTTTTT
D: TRBD1; size: .; V: TRBV6-1; length: 14; J: TRBJ1-5; CDR3: CASRETGPQWPQHF; DNA: TGTGCCAGCAGGGAGACAGGGCCACAGTGGCCCCAGCATTTT
D: TRBD1; size: few; V: TRBV28; length: 14; J: TRBJ2-5; CDR3: CASSHRGIRETQYF; DNA: TGTGCCAGCAGTCACAGGGGGATTCGGGAGACCCAGTACTTC
D: .; size: .; V: TRBV6-6; length: 14; J: TRBJ1-6; CDR3: CASSPTGSDSPLHF; DNA: TGTGCCAGCAGCCCTACAGGGAGCGATTCACCCCTCCACTTT
D: .; size: .; V: TRBV7-8; length: 13; J: TRBJ2-2; CDR3: CASSPGLTGELFF; DNA: TGTGCCAGCAGCCCGGGGCTCACCGGGGAGCTGTTTTTT
D: .; size: .; V: TRBV10-3; length: 12; J: TRBJ1-2; CDR3: CAISDRNYGYTF; DNA: TGTGCCATCAGTGACAGGAACTATGGCTACACCTTC
D: .; size: .; V: TRBV6-2/TRBV6-3; length: 14; J: TRBJ1-1; CDR3: CASRETWEGTEAFF; DNA: TGTGCCAGCAGAGAAACCTGGGAGGGCACTGAAGCTTTCTTT
D: .; size: .; V: TRBV7-2; length: 13; J: TRBJ2-7; CDR3: CASSQDTTYEQYF; DNA: TGTGCCAGCAGCCAAGACACCACCTACGAGCAGTACTTC
D: .; size: few; V: TRBV7-9; length: 15; J: TRBJ2-7; CDR3: CASSLAIDRSYEQYF; DNA: TGTGCCAGCAGCTTAGCTATTGACAGATCCTACGAGCAGTACTTC
D: .; size: few; V: TRBV4-3; length: 15; J: TRBJ2-5; CDR3: CASSQLGDGQETQYF; DNA: TGCGCCAGCAGCCAGCTAGGGGACGGTCAAGAGACCCAGTACTTC
D: TRBD2; size: few; V: TRBV7-8; length: 14; J: TRBJ2-1; CDR3: CASSLGGLTNEQFF; DNA: TGTGCCAGCAGCTTAGGGGGACTAACTAATGAGCAGTTCTTC
D: .; size: few; V: TRBV28; length: 14; J: TRBJ2-3; CDR3: CASRYGPSTDTQYF; DNA: TGTGCCAGCAGATATGGGCCTAGCACAGATACGCAGTATTTT
D: .; size: .; V: TRBV10-3; length: 17; J: TRBJ1-2; CDR3: CAISESEEGPQLYGYTF; DNA: TGTGCCATCAGTGAGTCCGAAGAGGGCCCCCAACTTTATGGCTACACCTTC
D: .; size: .; V: TRBV7-2; length: 14; J: TRBJ2-7; CDR3: CASSPGGSVYEQYF; DNA: TGTGCCAGCAGCCCAGGGGGGTCGGTCTACGAGCAGTACTTC
D: .; size: .; V: TRBV27; length: 11; J: TRBJ1-2; CDR3: CATVHADGYTF; DNA: TGTGCCACTGTCCACGCAGATGGCTACACCTTC
D: TRBD2; size: few; V: TRBV11-2; length: 15; J: TRBJ2-7; CDR3: CASSLESGRAYEQYF; DNA: TGTGCCAGCAGCTTAGAAAGCGGGAGGGCCTACGAGCAGTACTTC
D: .; size: .; V: TRBV9; length: 15; J: TRBJ2-1; CDR3: CASSARSRGGNEQFF; DNA: TGTGCCAGCAGCGCAAGGTCTCGGGGCGGCAATGAGCAGTTCTTC
D: TRBD1; size: few; V: TRBV20-1; length: 14; J: TRBJ2-5; CDR3: CSARDLQGSLTQYF; DNA: TGCAGTGCTAGAGACCTACAGGGGAGTCTGACCCAGTACTTC
D: .; size: many; V: TRBV7-2; length: 14; J: TRBJ1-2; CDR3: CASSLYGINYGYTF; DNA: TGTGCCAGCAGCTTATACGGAATCAACTATGGCTACACCTTC
D: .; size: few; V: TRBV7-6; length: 12; J: TRBJ2-3; CDR3: CASSPGPHTQYF; DNA: TGTGCCAGCAGCCCGGGACCTCATACGCAGTATTTT
D: TRBD1; size: .; V: TRBV7-8; length: 17; J: TRBJ1-3; CDR3: CATTIGQVYSSGNTIYF; DNA: TGTGCGACCACTATCGGACAGGTCTATAGCTCTGGAAACACCATATATTTT
D: .; size: .; V: TRBV7-6; length: 12; J: TRBJ2-5; CDR3: CASSPPFGPQYF; DNA: TGTGCCAGCAGCCCCCCCTTCGGCCCCCAGTACTTC